This T cell receptor beta chain is drawn from a study of blood T cell repertoires in COVID-19. Turning to the study itself: COVID-19 samples, acute and convalescent, were from the United States, Italy and Spain.

The method was immunoSEQ multiplex PCR; TCRdb's version includes in-frame clones alone and lacks a portion of them. Of tens of thousands of clones listed, around four fifths are singletons. Trimming at V came to 6 bases and at J to 2 bases, leaving 13 bases not matched to a gene. The CDR3 contains 17 residues. Germline V gene lookup returns CDR1 MDHEN and CDR2 SYDVKM. V is TRBV28 and J is TRBJ2-3; 8 positions match TRBD2. The sequencing input was peripheral blood. This TCR came from a woman between 55 and 75 years old with acute or convalescent COVID-19. The CDR3 bases are TGTGCCAGCAGGCTCCCCCGGACTAGCAGAGACACAGATACGCAGTATTTT. The encoded protein is CASRLPRTSRDTDTQYF. Full variable domain (outside the CDR3, taken from reference TRBV28 and TRBJ2-3): DVKVTQSSRYLVKRTGEKVFLECVQDMDHENMFWYRQDPGLGLRLIYFSYDVKMKEKGDIPEGYSVSREKKERFSLILESASTNQTSMYLCASRLPRTSRDTDTQYFGPGTRLTVL.